By sample share, the clone carrying this T cell receptor beta chain is medium-sized. The antigen is unknown. Study-level findings and limits: Tumor memory CD4+ T cell TCR gene usage was found to cluster with blood and lymph node memory CD4+ cells and with lymph node naive CD4+ cells. Tumor-infiltrating Treg TCR alpha and beta sequences overlapped most with tumor naive CD4+ T cells, then blood naive. The larger-cohort validation was restricted to a single TCR beta V-J rearrangement rather than whole repertoires.

Full-length variable regions came from constant-region reverse primers plus semi-nested Nested Universal Primer A PCR. TCRdb reprocessed the 5' RACE reads with MiXCR, giving one entry per CDR3 protein. Of about 9,800 distinct CDR3 sequences in the sample, less than 30% were seen once. The sorted Tregs were CD4+CD25+CD127-/low cells. V lost 0 bases, J lost 6 bases, and 16 bases lay in between. This CDR3 has 16 residues. The germline V gene encodes CDR1 SGHKS and CDR2 YYEKEE (reference sequence). The clonotype comes from a female donor with breast cancer. This chain links TRBV5-5 with TRBJ1-5, with D possibly being TRBD1 (5 bases). Sequenced sample: Tregs sorted from blood. The DNA for the CDR3 is TGTGCCAGCAGCTTGGCCCTAGCGGGGGTCGCTCAGCCCCAGCATTTT. Amino acid sequence: CASSLALAGVAQPQHF.